Following are 5 T cell receptor beta chains from one sample sequenced in a study of OX40 agonist ivuxolimab in advanced cancers. The method was immunoSEQ multiplex PCR; TCRdb's version includes in-frame clones alone and lacks a portion of them. The table has about 98,000 clones, around nine tenths seen once. The sequenced sample was CD4+ or CD8+ T cells sorted from blood, obtained in a trial of the OX40 agonist ivuxolimab. These receptors were obtained from an adult with an advanced solid tumor such as melanoma, head and neck, liver or kidney cancer.

The chain has TRBV13 and TRBJ2-7, with 10 bases lining up with TRBD2. Germline V gene data show CDR1 as PRHDT and CDR2 as FYEKMQ (reference sequence). The CDR3 covers 15 residues. The J segment lost 1 base and the V segment lost 6 bases, leaving 6 bases of the junction unmatched. The CDR3: CASRTGLADSYEQYF. The CDR3 bases are TGTGCCAGCAGGACCGGACTAGCGGATTCCTACGAGCAGTACTTC.

Comments on this clone: Other DNA variants within this sample encode the same CDR3. The genes are TRBV18 and TRBJ2-7; D is unresolved. The CDR3 runs 13 residues. Germline V gene data show CDR1 as KGHSH and CDR2 as LQKENI. Trimming took 3 bases from V and 1 from J, leaving 7 bases between them. Here the CDR3 DNA reads TGTGCCAGCTCACCTAGTCAGTCCTACGAGCAGTACTTC. It specifies CASSPSQSYEQYF.

This clone was seen more than once but under ten times. The chain employs TRBV10-3 and TRBJ2-2, with D unclear. V lost 6 bases and J lost 0, with 8 bases in between. This CDR3 spans 14 amino acids. Germline V gives CDR1 ENHRY, CDR2 SYGVKD. The CDR3 is CAIRDTPNTGELFF. In nucleotides, the CDR3 is TGTGCCATCAGAGACACCCCGAACACCGGGGAGCTGTTTTTT.

The chain is built from TRBV30 and TRBJ1-2; D is possibly TRBD1 (5 bases). Germline V gene data show CDR1 as GTSNPN and CDR2 as SVGIG (reference sequence). The length of the CDR3 is 13 residues. V was pared by 3 bases and J by 6 bases, with 14 bases between. The CDR3 reads CAWRGWTRDGYTF. The CDR3 DNA sequence: TGTGCCTGGAGGGGCTGGACAAGAGATGGCTACACCTTC.

V is TRBV7-2 and J is TRBJ1-5, with unresolved D. V was cut by 2 bases and J by 2 bases, with 7 bases left in between. Per germline, CDR1 SGHTA and CDR2 FQGNSA. CDR3 length: 14 residues. The CDR3 reads CASSLTSGNQPQHF. The DNA of the CDR3 is TGTGCCAGCAGCTTAACGTCGGGCAATCAGCCCCAGCATTTT. The entire variable domain, with the rest obtained from reference TRBV7-2 and TRBJ1-5, is as follows: GAGVSQSPSNKVTEKGKDVELRCDPISGHTALYWYRQSLGQGLEFLIYFQGNSAPDKSGLPSDRFSAERTGGSVSTLTIQRTQQEDSAVYLCASSLTSGNQPQHFGDGTRLSIL.